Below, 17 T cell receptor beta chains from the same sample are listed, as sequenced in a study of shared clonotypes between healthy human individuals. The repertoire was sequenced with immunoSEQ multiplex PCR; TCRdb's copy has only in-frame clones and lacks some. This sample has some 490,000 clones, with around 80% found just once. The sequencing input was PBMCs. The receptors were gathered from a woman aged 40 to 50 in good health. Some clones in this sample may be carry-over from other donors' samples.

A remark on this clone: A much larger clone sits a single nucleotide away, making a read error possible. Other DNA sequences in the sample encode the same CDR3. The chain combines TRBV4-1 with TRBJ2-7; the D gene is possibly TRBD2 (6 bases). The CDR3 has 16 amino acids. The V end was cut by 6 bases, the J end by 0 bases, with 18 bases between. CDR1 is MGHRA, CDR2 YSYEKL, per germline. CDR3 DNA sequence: TGCGCCAGCAGTCAACATGGGGGGATGGGCTCCTACGAGCAGTACTTC. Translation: CASSQHGGMGSYEQYF.

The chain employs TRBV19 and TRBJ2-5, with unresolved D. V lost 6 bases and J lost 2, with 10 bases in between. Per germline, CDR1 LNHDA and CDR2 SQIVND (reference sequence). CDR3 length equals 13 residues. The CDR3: CASRVASQETQYF. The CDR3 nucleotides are TGTGCCAGTAGAGTGGCTAGTCAAGAGACCCAGTACTTC.

CDR3 coding DNA: TGTGCCAGCAGCCCCGGGCTAGCGGGACCGGTTGCCAAAAACATTCAGTACTTC. Amino acid sequence: CASSPGLAGPVAKNIQYF. The V and J genes are TRBV7-6 and TRBJ2-4; TRBD2 agrees at 9 bases. The CDR3 runs to 18 residues. The germline V gene encodes CDR1 SGHVS and CDR2 FNYEAQ. With V trimmed by 5 bases and J by 1 base, 12 bases remained unmatched.

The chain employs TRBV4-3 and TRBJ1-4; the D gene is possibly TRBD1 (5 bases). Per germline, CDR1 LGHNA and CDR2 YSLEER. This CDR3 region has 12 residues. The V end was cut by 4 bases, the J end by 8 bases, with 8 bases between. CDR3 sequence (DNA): TGCGCCAGCAGCCCCCAGGGAGAAAAACTGTTTTTT. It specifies CASSPQGEKLFF.

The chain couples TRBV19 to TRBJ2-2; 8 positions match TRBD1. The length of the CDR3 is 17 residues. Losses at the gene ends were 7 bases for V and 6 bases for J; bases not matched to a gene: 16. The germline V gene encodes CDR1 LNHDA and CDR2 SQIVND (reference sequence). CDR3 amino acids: CASTSSRTGIGSGELFF. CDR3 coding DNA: TGTGCCAGTACCTCCTCCCGGACAGGGATCGGGTCCGGGGAGCTGTTTTTT.

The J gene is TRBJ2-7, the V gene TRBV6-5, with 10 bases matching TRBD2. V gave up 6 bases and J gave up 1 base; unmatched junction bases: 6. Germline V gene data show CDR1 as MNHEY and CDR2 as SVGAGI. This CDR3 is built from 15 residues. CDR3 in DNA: TGTGCCAGCAGCCCCGGGACTAGCGTATCCTACGAGCAGTACTTC. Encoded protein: CASSPGTSVSYEQYF.

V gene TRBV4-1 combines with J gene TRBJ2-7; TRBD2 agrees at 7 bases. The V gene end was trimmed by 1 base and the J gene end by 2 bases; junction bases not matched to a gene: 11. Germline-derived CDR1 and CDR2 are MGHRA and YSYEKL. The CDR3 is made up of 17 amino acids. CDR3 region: CASSQGPLQRGTYEQYF. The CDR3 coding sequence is TGCGCCAGCAGCCAAGGCCCCCTCCAGCGGGGTACCTACGAGCAGTACTTC.

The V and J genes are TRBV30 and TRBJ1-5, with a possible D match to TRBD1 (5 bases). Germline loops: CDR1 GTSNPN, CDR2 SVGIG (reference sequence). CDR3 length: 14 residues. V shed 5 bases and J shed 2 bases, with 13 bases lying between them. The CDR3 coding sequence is TGTGCCTGGGACAGCTCCTCGGGCAATCAGCCCCAGCATTTT. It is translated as CAWDSSSGNQPQHF.

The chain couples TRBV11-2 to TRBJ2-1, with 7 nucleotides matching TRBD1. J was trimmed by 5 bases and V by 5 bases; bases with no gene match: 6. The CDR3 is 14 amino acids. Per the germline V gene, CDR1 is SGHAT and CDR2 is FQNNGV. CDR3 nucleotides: TGTGCCAGCAGCGGGACAGCGAACAACAATGAGCAGTTCTTC. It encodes CASSGTANNNEQFF.

The CDR3 sequence is CASSLITGGRNEQFF. DNA for the CDR3: TGTGCCAGCAGCTTAATAACAGGTGGTCGAAATGAGCAGTTCTTC. The genes are TRBV7-8 and TRBJ2-1, with D possibly TRBD1 on 5 matching bases. The length of the CDR3 is 15 residues. Germline CDR1 reads SGHVS; CDR2 reads FQNEAQ. V was cut by 2 bases and J by 7 bases, with 15 bases left in between.

The DNA for the CDR3 is TGCGCCAGCAGCTCCGGGACAGGGGGTCCGGACTCCTACGAGCAGTACTTC. This gives the protein CASSSGTGGPDSYEQYF. The J gene is TRBJ2-7, the V gene TRBV5-1; the match to TRBD1 covers 11 bases. Per germline, CDR1 SGHRS and CDR2 YFSETQ. This CDR3 region has 17 residues. The J segment lost 0 bases and the V segment lost 3 bases, leaving 8 bases of the junction unmatched. Full variable domain (outside the CDR3, taken from reference TRBV5-1 and TRBJ2-7): KAGVTQTPRYLIKTRGQQVTLSCSPISGHRSVSWYQQTPGQGLQFLFEYFSETQRNKGNFPGRFSGRQFSNSRSEMNVSTLELGDSALYLCASSSGTGGPDSYEQYFGPGTRLTVT.

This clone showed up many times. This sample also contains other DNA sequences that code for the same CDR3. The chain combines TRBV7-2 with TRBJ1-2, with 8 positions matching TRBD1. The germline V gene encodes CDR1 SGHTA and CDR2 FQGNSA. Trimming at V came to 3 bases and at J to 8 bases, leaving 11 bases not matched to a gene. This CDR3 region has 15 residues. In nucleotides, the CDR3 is TGTGCCAGCAGCTTGGGACCAGACAGGGGAGGAGGCTACACCTTC. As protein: CASSLGPDRGGGYTF.

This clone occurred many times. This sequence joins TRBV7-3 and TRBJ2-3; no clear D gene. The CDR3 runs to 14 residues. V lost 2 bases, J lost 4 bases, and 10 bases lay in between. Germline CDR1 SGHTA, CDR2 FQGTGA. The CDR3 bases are TGTGCCAGCAGCTTAGGCTCGCCCGCAGATACGCAGTATTTT. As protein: CASSLGSPADTQYF.

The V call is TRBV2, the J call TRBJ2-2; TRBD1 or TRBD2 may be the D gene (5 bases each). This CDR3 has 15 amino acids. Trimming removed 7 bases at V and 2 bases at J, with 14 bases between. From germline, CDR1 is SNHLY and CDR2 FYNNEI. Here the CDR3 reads CASTRGAHNTGELFF. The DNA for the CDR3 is TGTGCCAGCACCCGAGGGGCACACAACACCGGGGAGCTGTTTTTT.

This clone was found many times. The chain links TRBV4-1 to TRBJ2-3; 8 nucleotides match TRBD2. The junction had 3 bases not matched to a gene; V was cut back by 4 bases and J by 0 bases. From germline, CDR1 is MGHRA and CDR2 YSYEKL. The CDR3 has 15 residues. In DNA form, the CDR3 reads TGCGCCAGCAGCCGCCCTAGCGGGAGCACAGATACGCAGTATTTT. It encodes CASSRPSGSTDTQYF.

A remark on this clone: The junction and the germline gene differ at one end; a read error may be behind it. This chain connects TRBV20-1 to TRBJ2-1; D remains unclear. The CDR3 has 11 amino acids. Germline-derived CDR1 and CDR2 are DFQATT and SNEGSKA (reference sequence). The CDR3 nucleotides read TGCAGTGCTGGAGAGGCGTCAGGGCAGTTCTTC. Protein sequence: CSAGEASGQFF.

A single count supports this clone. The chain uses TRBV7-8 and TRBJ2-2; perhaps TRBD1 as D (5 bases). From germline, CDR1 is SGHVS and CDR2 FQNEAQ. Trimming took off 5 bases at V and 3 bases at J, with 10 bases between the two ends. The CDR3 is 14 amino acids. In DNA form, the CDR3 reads TGTGCCAGCAGCGCAGGGATGGACACCGGGGAGCTGTTTTTT. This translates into CASSAGMDTGELFF.